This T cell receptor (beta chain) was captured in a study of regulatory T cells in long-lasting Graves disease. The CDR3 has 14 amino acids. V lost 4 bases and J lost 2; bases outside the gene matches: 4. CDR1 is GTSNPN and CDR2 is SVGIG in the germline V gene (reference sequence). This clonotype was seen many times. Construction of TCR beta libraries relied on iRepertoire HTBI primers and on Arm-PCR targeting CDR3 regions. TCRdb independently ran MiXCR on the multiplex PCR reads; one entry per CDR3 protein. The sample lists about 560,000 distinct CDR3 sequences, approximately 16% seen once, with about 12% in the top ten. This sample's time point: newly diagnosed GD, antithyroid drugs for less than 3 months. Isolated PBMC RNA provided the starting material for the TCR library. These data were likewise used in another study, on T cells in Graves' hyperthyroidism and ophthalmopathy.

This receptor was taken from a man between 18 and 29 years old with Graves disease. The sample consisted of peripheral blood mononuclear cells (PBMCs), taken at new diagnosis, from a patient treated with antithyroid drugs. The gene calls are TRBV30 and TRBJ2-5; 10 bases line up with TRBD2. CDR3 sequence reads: CAWMLAGGQETQYF. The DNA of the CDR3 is TGTGCCTGGATGTTAGCGGGAGGTCAAGAGACCCAGTACTTC.